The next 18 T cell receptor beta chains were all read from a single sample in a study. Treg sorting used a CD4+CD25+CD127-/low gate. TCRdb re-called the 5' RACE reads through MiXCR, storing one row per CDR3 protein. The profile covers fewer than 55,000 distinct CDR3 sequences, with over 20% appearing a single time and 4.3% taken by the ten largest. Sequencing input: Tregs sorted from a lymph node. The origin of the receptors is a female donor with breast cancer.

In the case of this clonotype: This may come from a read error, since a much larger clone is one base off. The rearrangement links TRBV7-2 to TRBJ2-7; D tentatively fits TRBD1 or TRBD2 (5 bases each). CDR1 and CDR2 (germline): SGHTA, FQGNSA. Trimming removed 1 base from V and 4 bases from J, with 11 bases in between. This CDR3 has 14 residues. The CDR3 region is CTSSLVVGTYEQYF. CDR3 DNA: TGTACCAGCAGCTTAGTTGTCGGGACGTACGAGCAGTACTTC.

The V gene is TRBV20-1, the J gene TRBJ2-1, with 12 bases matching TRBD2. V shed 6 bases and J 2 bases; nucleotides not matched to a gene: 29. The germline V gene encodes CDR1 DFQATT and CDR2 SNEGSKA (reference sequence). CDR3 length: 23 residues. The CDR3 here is CSAKGTRWTYADLAGGPYNEQFF. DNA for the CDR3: TGCAGTGCCAAAGGGACCCGTTGGACCTACGCCGACCTAGCGGGAGGGCCCTACAATGAGCAGTTCTTC.

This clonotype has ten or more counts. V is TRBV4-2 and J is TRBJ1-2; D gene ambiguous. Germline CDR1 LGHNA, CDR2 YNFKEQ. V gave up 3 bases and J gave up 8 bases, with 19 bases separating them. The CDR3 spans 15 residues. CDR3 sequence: CASSHPERTVRGYTF. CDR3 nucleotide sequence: TGTGCCAGCAGCCATCCGGAGAGGACTGTTAGGGGCTACACCTTC.

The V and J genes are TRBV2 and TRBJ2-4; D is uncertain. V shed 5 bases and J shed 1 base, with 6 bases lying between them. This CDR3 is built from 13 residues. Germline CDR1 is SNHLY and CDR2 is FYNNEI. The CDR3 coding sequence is TGTGCCAGCAGTAGAGCGGCCAAAAACATTCAGTACTTC. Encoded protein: CASSRAAKNIQYF.

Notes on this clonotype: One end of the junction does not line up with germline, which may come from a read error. In DNA form, the CDR3 reads TGTGCCACCGGCAGACCACTAAACAGGGTGGGAGCGGATACGCAGTATTTT. It translates to CATGRPLNRVGADTQYF. The genes are TRBV15 and TRBJ2-3; tentative D call: TRBD1 (6 bases). The CDR3 totals 17 residues. The germline gives CDR1 LNHNV, CDR2 YYDKDF (reference sequence).

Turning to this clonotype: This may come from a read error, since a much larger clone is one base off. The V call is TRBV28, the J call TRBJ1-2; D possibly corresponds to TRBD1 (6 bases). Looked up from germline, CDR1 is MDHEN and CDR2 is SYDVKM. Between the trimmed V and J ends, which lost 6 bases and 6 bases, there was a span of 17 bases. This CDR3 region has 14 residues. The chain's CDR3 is CASSQQGSDDGYTF. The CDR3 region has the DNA TGTGCCAGCAGCCAACAGGGTTCGGACGATGGCTACACCTTC.

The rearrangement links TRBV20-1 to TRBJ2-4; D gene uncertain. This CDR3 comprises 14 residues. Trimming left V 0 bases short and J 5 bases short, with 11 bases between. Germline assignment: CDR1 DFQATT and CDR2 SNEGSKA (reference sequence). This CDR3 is CSARDGRAENIQYF. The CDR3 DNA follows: TGCAGTGCTAGAGATGGACGGGCCGAAAACATTCAGTACTTC.

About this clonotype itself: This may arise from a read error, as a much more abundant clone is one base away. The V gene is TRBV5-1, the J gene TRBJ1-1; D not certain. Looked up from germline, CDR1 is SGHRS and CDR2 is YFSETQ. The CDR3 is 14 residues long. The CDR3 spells CAGSPDRMNTEAFF. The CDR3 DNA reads TGCGCCGGCAGCCCGGACCGAATGAACACTGAAGCTTTCTTT.

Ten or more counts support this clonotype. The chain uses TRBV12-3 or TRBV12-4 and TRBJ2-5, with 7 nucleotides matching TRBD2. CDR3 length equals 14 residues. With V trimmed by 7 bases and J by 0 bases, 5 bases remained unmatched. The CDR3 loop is CASNPGRYQETQYF. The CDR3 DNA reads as TGTGCCAGCAACCCCGGGAGGTACCAAGAGACCCAGTACTTC.

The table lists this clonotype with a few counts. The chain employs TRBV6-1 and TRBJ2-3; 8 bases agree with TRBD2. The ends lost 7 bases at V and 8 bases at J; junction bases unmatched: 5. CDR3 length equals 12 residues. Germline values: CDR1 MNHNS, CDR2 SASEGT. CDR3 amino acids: CASTLTSGTQYF. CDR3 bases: TGTGCCAGCACACTAACTAGCGGTACGCAGTATTTT.

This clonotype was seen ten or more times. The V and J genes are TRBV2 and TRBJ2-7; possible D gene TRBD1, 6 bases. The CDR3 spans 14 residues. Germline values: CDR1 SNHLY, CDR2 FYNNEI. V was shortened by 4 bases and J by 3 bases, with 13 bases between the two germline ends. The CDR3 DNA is TGTGCCAGCAGTGCCACATTAGGGGGCTACGAGCAGTACTTC. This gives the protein CASSATLGGYEQYF.

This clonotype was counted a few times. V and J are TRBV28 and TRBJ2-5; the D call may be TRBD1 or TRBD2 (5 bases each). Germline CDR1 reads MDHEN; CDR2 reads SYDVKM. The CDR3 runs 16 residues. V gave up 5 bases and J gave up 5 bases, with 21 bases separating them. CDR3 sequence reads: CASSERTGGSLETQYF. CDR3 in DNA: TGTGCCAGCAGTGAAAGAACAGGCGGGTCGTTGGAGACCCAGTACTTC.

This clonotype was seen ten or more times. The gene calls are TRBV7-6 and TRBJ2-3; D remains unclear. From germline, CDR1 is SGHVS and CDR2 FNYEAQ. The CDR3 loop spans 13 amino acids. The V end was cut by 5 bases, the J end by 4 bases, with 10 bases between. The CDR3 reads CASSKGRPDTQYF. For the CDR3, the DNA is TGTGCCAGCAGCAAAGGGCGGCCAGATACGCAGTATTTT.

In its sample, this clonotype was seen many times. The CDR3 reads CATSRVRGGADTEAFF. The DNA for the CDR3 is TGTGCCACCAGCAGAGTCAGGGGGGGTGCGGACACTGAAGCTTTCTTT. The chain carries TRBV15 and TRBJ1-1, with 7 bases identical to TRBD1. The J segment lost 3 bases and the V segment lost 1 base, leaving 8 bases of the junction unmatched. Germline CDR1 is LNHNV and CDR2 is YYDKDF (reference sequence). The CDR3 loop spans 16 amino acids.

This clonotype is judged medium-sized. CDR3 amino acids: CASRPKGTDTQYF. CDR3 DNA sequence: TGTGCCAGCAGACCCAAAGGCACAGATACGCAGTATTTT. This chain links TRBV28 with TRBJ2-3; D remains ambiguous. Trimming stripped 6 bases from V and 1 base from J, with 8 bases between. Germline CDR1 MDHEN, CDR2 SYDVKM. The CDR3 runs to 13 residues.

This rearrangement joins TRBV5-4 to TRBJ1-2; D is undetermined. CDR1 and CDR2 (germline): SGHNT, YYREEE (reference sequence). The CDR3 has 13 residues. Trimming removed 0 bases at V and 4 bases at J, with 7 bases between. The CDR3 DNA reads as TGTGCCAGCAGCTTGGATAAGTCCTATGGCTACACCTTC. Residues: CASSLDKSYGYTF. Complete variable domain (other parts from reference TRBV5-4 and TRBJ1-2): ETGVTQSPTHLIKTRGQQVTLRCSSQSGHNTVSWYQQALGQGPQFIFQYYREEENGRGNFPPRFSGLQFPNYSSELNVNALELDDSALYLCASSLDKSYGYTFGSGTRLTVV.

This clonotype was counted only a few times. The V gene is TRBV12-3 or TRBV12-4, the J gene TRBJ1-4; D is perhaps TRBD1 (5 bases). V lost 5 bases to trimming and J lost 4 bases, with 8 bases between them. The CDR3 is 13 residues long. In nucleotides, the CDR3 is TGTGCCAGCAGTCGAGGGGATAATGAAAAACTGTTTTTT. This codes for CASSRGDNEKLFF.

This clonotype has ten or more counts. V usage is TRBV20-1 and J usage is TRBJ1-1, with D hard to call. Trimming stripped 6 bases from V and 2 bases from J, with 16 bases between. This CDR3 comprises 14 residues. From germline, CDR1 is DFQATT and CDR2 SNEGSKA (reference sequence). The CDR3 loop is CSAPKGGVNTEAFF. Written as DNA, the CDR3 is TGCAGTGCCCCGAAAGGCGGGGTTAACACTGAAGCTTTCTTT.